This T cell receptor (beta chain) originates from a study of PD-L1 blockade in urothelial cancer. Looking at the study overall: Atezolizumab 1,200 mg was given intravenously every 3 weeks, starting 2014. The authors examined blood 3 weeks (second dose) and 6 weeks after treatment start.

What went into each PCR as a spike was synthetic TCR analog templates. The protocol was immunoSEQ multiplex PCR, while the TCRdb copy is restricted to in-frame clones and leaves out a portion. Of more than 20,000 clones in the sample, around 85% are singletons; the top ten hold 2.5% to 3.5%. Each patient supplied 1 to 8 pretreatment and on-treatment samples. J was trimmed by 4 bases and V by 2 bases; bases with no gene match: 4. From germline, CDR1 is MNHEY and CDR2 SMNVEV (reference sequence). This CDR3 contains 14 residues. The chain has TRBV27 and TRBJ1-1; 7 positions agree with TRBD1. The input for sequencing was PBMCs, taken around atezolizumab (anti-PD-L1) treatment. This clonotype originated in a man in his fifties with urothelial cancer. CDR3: CASSLDRVSTEAFF. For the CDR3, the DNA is TGTGCCAGCAGTTTAGACAGGGTGAGCACTGAAGCTTTCTTT.